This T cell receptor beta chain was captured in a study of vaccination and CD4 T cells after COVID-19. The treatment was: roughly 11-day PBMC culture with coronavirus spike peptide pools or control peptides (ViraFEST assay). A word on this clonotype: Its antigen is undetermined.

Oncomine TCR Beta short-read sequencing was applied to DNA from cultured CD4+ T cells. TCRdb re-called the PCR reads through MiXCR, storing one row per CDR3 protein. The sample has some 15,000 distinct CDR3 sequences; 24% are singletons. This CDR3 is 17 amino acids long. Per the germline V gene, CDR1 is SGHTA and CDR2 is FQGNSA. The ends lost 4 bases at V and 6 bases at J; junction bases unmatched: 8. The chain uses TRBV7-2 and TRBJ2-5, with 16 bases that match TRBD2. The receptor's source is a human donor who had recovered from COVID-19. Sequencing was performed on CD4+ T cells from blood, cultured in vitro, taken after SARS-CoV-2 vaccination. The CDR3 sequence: CASSSRGLAGGPQTQYF. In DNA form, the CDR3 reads TGTGCCAGCAGCTCCCGGGGACTAGCGGGAGGGCCCCAGACCCAGTACTTC.